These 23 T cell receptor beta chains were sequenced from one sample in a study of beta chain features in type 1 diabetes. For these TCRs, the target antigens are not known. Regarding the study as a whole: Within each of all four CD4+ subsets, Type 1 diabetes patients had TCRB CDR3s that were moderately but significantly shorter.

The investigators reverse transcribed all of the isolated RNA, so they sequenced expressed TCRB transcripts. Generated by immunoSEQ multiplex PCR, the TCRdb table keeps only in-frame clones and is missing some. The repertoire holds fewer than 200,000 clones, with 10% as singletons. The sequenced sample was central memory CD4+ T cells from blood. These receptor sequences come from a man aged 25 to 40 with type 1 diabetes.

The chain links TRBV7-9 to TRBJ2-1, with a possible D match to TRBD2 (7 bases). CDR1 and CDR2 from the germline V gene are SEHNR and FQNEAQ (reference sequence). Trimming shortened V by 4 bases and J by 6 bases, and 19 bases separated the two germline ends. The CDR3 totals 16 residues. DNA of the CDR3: TGTGCCAGCAGCTCCGGGGGGCTAGAGAGGGGCAATGAGCAGTTCTTC. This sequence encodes CASSSGGLERGNEQFF.

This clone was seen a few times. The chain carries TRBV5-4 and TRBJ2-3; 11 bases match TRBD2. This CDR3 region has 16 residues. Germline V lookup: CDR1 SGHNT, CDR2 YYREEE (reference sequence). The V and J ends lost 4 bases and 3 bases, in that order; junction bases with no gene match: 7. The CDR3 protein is CASSTFSGRATDTQYF. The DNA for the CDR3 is TGTGCCAGCAGCACCTTTAGCGGGAGGGCGACAGATACGCAGTATTTT. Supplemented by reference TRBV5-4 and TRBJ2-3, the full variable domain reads ETGVTQSPTHLIKTRGQQVTLRCSSQSGHNTVSWYQQALGQGPQFIFQYYREEENGRGNFPPRFSGLQFPNYSSELNVNALELDDSALYLCASSTFSGRATDTQYFGPGTRLTVL.

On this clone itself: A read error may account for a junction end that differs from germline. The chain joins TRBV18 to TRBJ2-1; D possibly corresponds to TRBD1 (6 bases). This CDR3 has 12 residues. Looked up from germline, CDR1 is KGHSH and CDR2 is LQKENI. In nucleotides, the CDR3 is TGTGCCAGCTCACCCCCACAGGGCGCCATGGTCTTC. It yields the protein CASSPPQGAMVF.

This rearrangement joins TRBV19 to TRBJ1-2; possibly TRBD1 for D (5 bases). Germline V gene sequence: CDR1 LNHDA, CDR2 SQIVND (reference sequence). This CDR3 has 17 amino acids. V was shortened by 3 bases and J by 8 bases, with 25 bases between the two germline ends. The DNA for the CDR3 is TGTGCCAGTAGTATCCAGGGCGGAAATGCTTGGGAGGGAGGCTACACCTTC. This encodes CASSIQGGNAWEGGYTF.

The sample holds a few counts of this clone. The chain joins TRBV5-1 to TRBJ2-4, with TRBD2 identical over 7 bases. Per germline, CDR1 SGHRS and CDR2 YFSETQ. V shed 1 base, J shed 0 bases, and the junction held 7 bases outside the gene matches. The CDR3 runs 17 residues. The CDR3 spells CASSLSPASGAKNIQYF. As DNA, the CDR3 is TGCGCCAGCAGCTTGTCTCCGGCTAGCGGAGCCAAAAACATTCAGTACTTC.

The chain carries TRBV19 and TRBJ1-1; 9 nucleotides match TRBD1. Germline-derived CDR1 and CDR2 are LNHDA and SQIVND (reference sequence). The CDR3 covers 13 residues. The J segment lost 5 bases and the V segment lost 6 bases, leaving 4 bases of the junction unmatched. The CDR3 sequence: CASSYRGQTEAFF. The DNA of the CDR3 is TGTGCCAGTAGCTACAGGGGGCAAACTGAAGCTTTCTTT.

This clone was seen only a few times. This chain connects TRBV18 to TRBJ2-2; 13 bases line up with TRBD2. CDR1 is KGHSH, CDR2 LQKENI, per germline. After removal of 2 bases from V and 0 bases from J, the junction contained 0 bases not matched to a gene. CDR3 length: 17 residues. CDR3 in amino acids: CASSPGLAGANTGELFF. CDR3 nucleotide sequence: TGTGCCAGCTCACCAGGACTAGCGGGGGCGAACACCGGGGAGCTGTTTTTT.

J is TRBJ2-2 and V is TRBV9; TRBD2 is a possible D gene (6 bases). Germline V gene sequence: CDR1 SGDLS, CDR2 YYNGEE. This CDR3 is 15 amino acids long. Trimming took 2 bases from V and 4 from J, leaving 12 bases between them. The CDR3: CASSVSGGSTGELFF. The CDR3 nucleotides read TGTGCCAGCAGCGTTAGCGGAGGCTCCACCGGGGAGCTGTTTTTT.

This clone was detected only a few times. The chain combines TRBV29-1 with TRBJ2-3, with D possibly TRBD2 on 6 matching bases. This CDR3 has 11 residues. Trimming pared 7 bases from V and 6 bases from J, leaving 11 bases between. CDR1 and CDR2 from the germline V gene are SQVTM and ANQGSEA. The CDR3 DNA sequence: TGCAGCGCGGATGGGGGGGATACGCAGTATTTT. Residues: CSADGGDTQYF.

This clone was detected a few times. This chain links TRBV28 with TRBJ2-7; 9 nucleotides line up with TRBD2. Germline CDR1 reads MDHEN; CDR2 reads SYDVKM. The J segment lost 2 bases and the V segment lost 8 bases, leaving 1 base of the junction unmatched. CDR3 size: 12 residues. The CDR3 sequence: CASLAGAYEQYF. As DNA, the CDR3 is TGTGCCAGCTTAGCGGGGGCCTACGAGCAGTACTTC. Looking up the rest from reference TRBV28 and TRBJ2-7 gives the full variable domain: DVKVTQSSRYLVKRTGEKVFLECVQDMDHENMFWYRQDPGLGLRLIYFSYDVKMKEKGDIPEGYSVSREKKERFSLILESASTNQTSMYLCASLAGAYEQYFGPGTRLTVT.

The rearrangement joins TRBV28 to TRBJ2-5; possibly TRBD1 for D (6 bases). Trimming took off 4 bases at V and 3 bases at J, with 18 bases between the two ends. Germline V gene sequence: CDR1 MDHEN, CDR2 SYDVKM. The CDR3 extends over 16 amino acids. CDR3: CASSSSGVASKETQYF. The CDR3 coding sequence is TGTGCCAGCAGTTCCTCAGGGGTAGCGTCAAAAGAGACCCAGTACTTC. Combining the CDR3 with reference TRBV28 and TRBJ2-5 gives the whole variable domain DVKVTQSSRYLVKRTGEKVFLECVQDMDHENMFWYRQDPGLGLRLIYFSYDVKMKEKGDIPEGYSVSREKKERFSLILESASTNQTSMYLCASSSSGVASKETQYFGPGTRLLVL.

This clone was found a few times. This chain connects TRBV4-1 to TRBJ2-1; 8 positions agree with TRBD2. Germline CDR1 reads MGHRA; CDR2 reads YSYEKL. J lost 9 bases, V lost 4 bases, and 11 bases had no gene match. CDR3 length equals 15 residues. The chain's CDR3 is CASSLLGAGVSEQFF. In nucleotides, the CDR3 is TGCGCCAGCAGCCTCCTCGGAGCGGGAGTCTCTGAGCAGTTCTTC.

Written as DNA, the CDR3 is TGTGCCAGCAGCCAAGAGAACAGGGGTGGCTACACCTTC. As protein: CASSQENRGGYTF. The V call is TRBV4-2, the J call TRBJ1-2; 7 nucleotides line up with TRBD1. V dropped 0 bases and J dropped 7; count of bases not matched to a gene: 2. CDR3 size: 13 residues. Germline V gives CDR1 LGHNA, CDR2 YNFKEQ.

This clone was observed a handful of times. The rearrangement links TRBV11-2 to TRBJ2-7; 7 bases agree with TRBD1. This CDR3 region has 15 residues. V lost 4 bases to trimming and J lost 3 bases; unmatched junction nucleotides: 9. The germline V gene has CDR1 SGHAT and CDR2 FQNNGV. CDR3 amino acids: CASSSRATGDYEQYF. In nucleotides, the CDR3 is TGTGCCAGCAGCTCCCGAGCCACAGGGGACTACGAGCAGTACTTC.

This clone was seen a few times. DNA for the CDR3: TGTGCCAGCAGTTTGGCGACAGGGGGTTTTCAGCCCCAGCATTTT. Its protein product is CASSLATGGFQPQHF. The chain carries TRBV28 and TRBJ1-5; 9 bases line up with TRBD1. CDR1 and CDR2 from the germline V gene are MDHEN and SYDVKM. The ends lost 3 bases at V and 6 bases at J; junction bases unmatched: 6. CDR3 size: 15 residues.

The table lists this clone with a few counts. The chain's CDR3 is CAWGGGGSYNEQFF. As DNA, the CDR3 is TGTGCCTGGGGGGGCGGGGGCTCCTACAATGAGCAGTTCTTC. The chain uses TRBV30 and TRBJ2-1; D perhaps matches TRBD2 (7 bases). Looked up from germline, CDR1 is GTSNPN and CDR2 is SVGIG (reference sequence). CDR3 length: 14 residues. V was clipped by 5 bases and J by 0 bases, with 11 bases between them.

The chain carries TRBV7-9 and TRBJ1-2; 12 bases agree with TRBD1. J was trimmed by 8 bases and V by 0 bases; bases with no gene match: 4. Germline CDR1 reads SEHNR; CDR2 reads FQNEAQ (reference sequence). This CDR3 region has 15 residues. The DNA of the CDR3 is TGTGCCAGCAGCTTAGCGGGGACAGGGGGCGGCGGCTACACCTTC. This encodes CASSLAGTGGGGYTF.

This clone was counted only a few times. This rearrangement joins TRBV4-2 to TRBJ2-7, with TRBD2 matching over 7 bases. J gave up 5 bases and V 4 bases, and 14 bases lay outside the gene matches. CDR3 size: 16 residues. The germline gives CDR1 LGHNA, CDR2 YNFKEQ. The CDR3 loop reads CASSLMPRGSKDEQYF. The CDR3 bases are TGTGCCAGCAGCCTGATGCCTCGCGGGAGTAAGGACGAGCAGTACTTC.

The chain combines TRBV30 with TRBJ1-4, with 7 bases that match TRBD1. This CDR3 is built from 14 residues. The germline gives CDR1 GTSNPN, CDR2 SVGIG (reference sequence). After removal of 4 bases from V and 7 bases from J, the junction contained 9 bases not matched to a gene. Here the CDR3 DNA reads TGTGCCTGGAATCGGAGGGGGCGCGGTGAAAAACTGTTTTTT. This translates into CAWNRRGRGEKLFF.

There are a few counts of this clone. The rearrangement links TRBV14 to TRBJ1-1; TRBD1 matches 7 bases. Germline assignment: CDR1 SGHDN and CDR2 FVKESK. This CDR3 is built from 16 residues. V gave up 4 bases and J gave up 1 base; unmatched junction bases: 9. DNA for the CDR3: TGTGCCAGCAGCCCTCTCTTGGGACAGCAGAACACTGAAGCTTTCTTT. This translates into CASSPLLGQQNTEAFF. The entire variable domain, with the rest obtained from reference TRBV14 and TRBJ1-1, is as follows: EAGVTQFPSHSVIEKGQTVTLRCDPISGHDNLYWYRRVMGKEIKFLLHFVKESKQDESGMPNNRFLAERTGGTYSTLKVQPAELEDSGVYFCASSPLLGQQNTEAFFGQGTRLTVV.

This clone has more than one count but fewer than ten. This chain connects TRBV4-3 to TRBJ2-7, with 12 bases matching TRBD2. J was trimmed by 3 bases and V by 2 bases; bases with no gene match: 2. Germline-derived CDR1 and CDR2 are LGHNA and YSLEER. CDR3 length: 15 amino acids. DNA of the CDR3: TGCGCCAGCAGCCAAATGACTAGCGGGGGCTACGAGCAGTACTTC. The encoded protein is CASSQMTSGGYEQYF.

CDR3 nucleotide sequence: TGTGCCAGTAGTCGGACTAGCGGGATGGCAGATACGCAGTATTTT. Amino acid sequence: CASSRTSGMADTQYF. The chain uses TRBV19 and TRBJ2-3; 12 bases map to TRBD2. The CDR3 runs 15 residues. Germline V gene lookup returns CDR1 LNHDA and CDR2 SQIVND (reference sequence). V lost 5 bases, J lost 4 bases, and 4 bases stayed unmatched.

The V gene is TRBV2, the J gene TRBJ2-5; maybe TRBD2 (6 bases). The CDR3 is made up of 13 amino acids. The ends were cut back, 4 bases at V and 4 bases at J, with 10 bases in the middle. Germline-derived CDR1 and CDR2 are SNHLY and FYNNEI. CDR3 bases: TGTGCCAGCAGTGGGGGGACTTCAGAGACCCAGTACTTC. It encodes CASSGGTSETQYF.